The clone carrying this T cell receptor beta chain appeared many times. Its antigen is currently unknown. These data belong to a study of shared clonotypes between healthy human individuals. Findings and caveats of the study: Rarefaction demonstrated incomplete sorted-subset sequencing despite large depth. A limitation of the genetic and exposure-history diversity represented arose from few donors.

The table came from immunoSEQ multiplex PCR; TCRdb's copy has only in-frame clones and leaves some out. Seen here are 950,000 to 1,200,000 clones, 60% to 85% observed once, and the top ten hold about 0.94%. Looked up from germline, CDR1 is LGHNA and CDR2 is YNFKEQ. With 3 bases clipped from V and 4 bases from J, the junction kept 13 bases outside the gene matches. CDR3 length: 17 residues. A CD45RA+ naive subset and a CD45RA-negative memory subset were split from CD4+ cells. The sequencing sample was made of memory CD4+ T cells from PBMCs. The sample's subset: CD45RA-negative fraction. This TCR came from a man younger than 30 in good health. Some clones in this sample may be carry-over from other donors' samples. V gene TRBV4-2 combines with J gene TRBJ1-2; 8 positions match TRBD1. As DNA, the CDR3 is TGTGCCAGCAGCCAGGCCGGGACAGGCCTATTTGGCTATGGCTACACCTTC. As protein: CASSQAGTGLFGYGYTF.